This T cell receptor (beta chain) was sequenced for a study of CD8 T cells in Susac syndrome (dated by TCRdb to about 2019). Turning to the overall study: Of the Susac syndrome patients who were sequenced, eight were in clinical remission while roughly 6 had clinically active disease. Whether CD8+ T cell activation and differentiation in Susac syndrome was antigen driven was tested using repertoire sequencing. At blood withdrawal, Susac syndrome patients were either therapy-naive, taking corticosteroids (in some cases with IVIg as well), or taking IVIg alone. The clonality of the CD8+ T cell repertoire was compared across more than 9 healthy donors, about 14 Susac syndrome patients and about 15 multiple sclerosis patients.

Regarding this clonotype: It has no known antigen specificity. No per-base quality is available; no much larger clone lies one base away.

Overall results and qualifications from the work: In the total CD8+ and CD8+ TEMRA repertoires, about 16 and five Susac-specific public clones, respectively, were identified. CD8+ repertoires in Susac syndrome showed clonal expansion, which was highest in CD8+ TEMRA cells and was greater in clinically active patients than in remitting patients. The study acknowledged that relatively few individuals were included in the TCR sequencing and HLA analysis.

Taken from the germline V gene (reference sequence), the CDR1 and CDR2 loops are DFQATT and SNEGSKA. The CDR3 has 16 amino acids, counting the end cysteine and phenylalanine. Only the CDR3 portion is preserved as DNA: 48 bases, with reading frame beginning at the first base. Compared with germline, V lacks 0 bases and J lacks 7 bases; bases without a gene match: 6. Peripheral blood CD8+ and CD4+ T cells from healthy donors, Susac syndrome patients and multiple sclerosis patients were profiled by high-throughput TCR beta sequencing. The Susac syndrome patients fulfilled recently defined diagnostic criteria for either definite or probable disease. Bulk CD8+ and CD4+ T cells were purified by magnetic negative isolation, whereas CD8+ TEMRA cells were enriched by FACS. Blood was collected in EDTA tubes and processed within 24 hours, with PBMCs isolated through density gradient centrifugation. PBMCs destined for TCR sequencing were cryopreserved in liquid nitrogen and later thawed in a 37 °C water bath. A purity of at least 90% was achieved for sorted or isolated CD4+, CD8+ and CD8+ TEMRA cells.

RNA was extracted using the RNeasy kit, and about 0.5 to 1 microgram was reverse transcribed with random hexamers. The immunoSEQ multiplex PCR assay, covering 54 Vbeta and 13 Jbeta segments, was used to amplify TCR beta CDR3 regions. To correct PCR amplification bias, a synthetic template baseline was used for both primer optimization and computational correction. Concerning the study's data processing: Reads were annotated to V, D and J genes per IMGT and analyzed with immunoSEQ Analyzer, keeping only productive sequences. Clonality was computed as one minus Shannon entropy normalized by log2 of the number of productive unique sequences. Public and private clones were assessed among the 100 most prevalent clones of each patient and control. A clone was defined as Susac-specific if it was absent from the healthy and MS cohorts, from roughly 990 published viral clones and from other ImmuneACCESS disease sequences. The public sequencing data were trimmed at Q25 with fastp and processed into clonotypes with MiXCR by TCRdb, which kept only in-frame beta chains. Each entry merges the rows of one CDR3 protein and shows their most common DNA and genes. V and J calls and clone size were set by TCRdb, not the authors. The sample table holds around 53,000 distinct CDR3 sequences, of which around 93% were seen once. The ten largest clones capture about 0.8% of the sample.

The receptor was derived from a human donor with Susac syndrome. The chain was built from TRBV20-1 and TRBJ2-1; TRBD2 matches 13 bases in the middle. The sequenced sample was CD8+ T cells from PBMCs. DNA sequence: TGCAGTGCTAGAGACCTACTAGCGGGGGGGCTAAATGAGCAGTTCTTC. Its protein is CSARDLLAGGLNEQFF.